This TCR beta chain came from a study of identical twins. A universal primer site arose from template switching, and cDNA bore unique molecular identifiers. MiXCR, run by TCRdb on the 5' RACE reads, gives a single entry per CDR3 protein. Of around 1.7 million distinct CDR3 sequences in the sample, roughly a third were seen once. Note on this clonotype: Its antigen is as yet unknown.

Broader study findings: Insertions ran lower in abundant cord blood beta clonotypes, though not in memory repertoires. The study reached conclusions through statistical analysis that was cross-sectional, not following the same donors.

Germline assignment: CDR1 DFQATT and CDR2 SNEGSKA (reference sequence). This CDR3 is built from 14 residues. V shed 1 base and J shed 4 bases, with 13 bases lying between them. The source of this sequence is a newborn girl in good health. V gene TRBV20-1 combines with J gene TRBJ1-1, with a weak D call TRBD1 (6 bases). Material for sequencing was cord blood. The CDR3 sequence is CSARAPRGVTEAFF. CDR3 in DNA: TGCAGTGCTAGAGCCCCCAGGGGAGTCACTGAAGCTTTCTTT.